The 6 T cell receptor beta chains below all came from one sample that was sequenced in a study of shared clonotypes between healthy human individuals. Data came from immunoSEQ multiplex PCR; TCRdb stores just in-frame clones and leaves some out. The sample holds 2 million to 2.5 million clones, 90% to 95% seen once. The specimen was naive CD4+ T cells sorted from blood. This sample's subset: CD45RA+ positively selected. These receptors all come from a man younger than 35 in good health.

The chain combines TRBV10-2 with TRBJ2-3; TRBD1 agrees at 7 bases. This CDR3 region has 14 residues. J gave up 6 bases and V 3 bases, and 6 bases lay outside the gene matches. Germline CDR1 reads WSHSY; CDR2 reads SAAADI. The CDR3 DNA reads TGCGCCAGCAGTGAACAAGGGGGCAGCGATACGCAGTATTTT. Protein sequence: CASSEQGGSDTQYF.

V and J are TRBV6-1 and TRBJ1-2, with 10 bases fitting TRBD1. The CDR3 runs 13 residues. Germline V gene lookup returns CDR1 MNHNS and CDR2 SASEGT. V lost 6 bases and J lost 8; bases outside the gene matches: 6. CDR3 protein: CASRTGGAGGYTF. As DNA, the CDR3 is TGTGCCAGCAGGACAGGGGGCGCGGGAGGCTACACCTTC.

CDR3 residues: CASRVTYEQYF. CDR3 sequence (DNA): TGTGCCAGCAGAGTCACCTACGAGCAGTACTTC. The V call is TRBV6-1, the J call TRBJ2-7, with D hard to call. V lost 6 bases and J lost 2, with 5 bases in between. Germline V gene sequence: CDR1 MNHNS, CDR2 SASEGT. The CDR3 spans 11 residues.

This clone was seen once. This sequence joins TRBV6-5 and TRBJ2-7; 7 bases are a match to TRBD1. Unmatched junction bases numbered 7, after V lost 5 bases and J lost 3 bases. CDR1 is MNHEY and CDR2 is SVGAGI in the germline V gene. This CDR3 contains 14 residues. The CDR3 spells CASSLTGQSYEQYF. DNA for the CDR3: TGTGCCAGCAGTCTTACGGGACAGAGCTACGAGCAGTACTTC.

This clone is a singleton in its sample. Other DNA sequences within the sample encode an identical CDR3. V gene TRBV7-2 combines with J gene TRBJ1-2; D ambiguous. CDR3 length equals 14 residues. Germline V lookup: CDR1 SGHTA, CDR2 FQGNSA. V gave up 1 base and J gave up 2 bases, with 8 bases separating them. Here the CDR3 DNA reads TGTGCCAGCAGCTTAGGGGGATCCAACTATGGCTACACCTTC. This sequence encodes CASSLGGSNYGYTF.

In DNA form, the CDR3 reads TGTGCCAGTAGTAACCGCAACTCCTACGAGCAGTACTTC. The encoded protein is CASSNRNSYEQYF. The V gene is TRBV19, the J gene TRBJ2-7, with D unresolved. CDR1 LNHDA and CDR2 SQIVND come from the germline V gene (reference sequence). CDR3 size: 13 residues. V shed 4 bases and J shed 0 bases, with 7 bases lying between them. The variable domain in full, completed from reference TRBV19 and TRBJ2-7, reads DGGITQSPKYLFRKEGQNVTLSCEQNLNHDAMYWYRQDPGQGLRLIYYSQIVNDFQKGDIAEGYSVSREKKESFPLTVTSAQKNPTAFYLCASSNRNSYEQYFGPGTRLTVT.